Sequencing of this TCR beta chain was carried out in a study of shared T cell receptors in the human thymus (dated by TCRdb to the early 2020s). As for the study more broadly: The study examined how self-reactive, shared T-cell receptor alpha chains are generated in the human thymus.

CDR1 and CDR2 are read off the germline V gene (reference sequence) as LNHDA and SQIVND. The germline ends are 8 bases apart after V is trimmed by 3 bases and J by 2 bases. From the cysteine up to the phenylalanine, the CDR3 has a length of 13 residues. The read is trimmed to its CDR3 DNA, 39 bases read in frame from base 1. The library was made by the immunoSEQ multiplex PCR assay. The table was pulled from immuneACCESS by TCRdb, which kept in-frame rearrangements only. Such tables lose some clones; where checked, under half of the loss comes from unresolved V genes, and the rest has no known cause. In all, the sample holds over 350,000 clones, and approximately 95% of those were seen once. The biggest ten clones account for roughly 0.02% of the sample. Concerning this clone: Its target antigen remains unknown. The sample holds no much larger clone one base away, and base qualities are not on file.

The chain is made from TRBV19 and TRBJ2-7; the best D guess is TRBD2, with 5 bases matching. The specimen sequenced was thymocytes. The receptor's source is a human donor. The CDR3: CASSMGRTYEQYF. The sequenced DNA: TGTGCCAGTAGTATGGGGAGAACCTACGAGCAGTACTTC.